Listed below are T cell receptor beta chains from one sample, sequenced in a study of response to subunit inactivated influenza vaccine. TCRdb ran MiXCR on the RT-PCR reads and lists one entry per CDR3 protein. The data show about half a million distinct CDR3 sequences, approximately 10% seen once. The source material was PBMCs from blood, sampled 35 to 45 days after vaccination. These receptors all come from a middle-aged man who received an inactivated influenza vaccine. CDR3s include the opening cysteine and the closing phenylalanine or tryptophan. Each record gives: J gene, clone size, D gene, V gene, CDR3 protein, CDR3 DNA. The D gene is left open where the match is weak. Some rows mark clone size as missing; the rest say once, few, many or name a class of expanded clone.

j_call: TRBJ2-1; clone_size: few; d_call: TRBD2; v_call: TRBV5-1; cdr3_aa: CASSRTSGGAYNEQFF; cdr3_nt: TGCGCCAGCAGCCGGACTAGCGGGGGGGCCTACAATGAGCAGTTCTTC
j_call: TRBJ2-1; clone_size: -; d_call: -; v_call: TRBV10-3; cdr3_aa: CAIGTSTNNEQFF; cdr3_nt: TGTGCCATCGGGACTTCTACAAACAATGAGCAGTTCTTC
j_call: TRBJ2-1; clone_size: -; d_call: -; v_call: TRBV6-5; cdr3_aa: CASSRFRNEQFF; cdr3_nt: TGTGCCAGCAGCCGATTCAGGAATGAGCAGTTCTTC
j_call: TRBJ2-1; clone_size: few; d_call: -; v_call: TRBV20-1; cdr3_aa: CSARDLTLGPNEQFF; cdr3_nt: TGCAGTGCTAGAGATCTCACCCTGGGGCCGAATGAGCAGTTCTTC
j_call: TRBJ2-2; clone_size: few; d_call: -; v_call: TRBV5-6; cdr3_aa: CASSLAVGPLNTGELFF; cdr3_nt: TGTGCCAGCAGCTTGGCCGTGGGACCTCTCAACACCGGGGAGCTGTTTTTT
j_call: TRBJ2-1; clone_size: many; d_call: -; v_call: TRBV5-1; cdr3_aa: CASSIGQSSYNEQFF; cdr3_nt: TGCGCCAGCAGCATAGGACAGAGCTCCTACAATGAGCAGTTCTTC
j_call: TRBJ2-1; clone_size: -; d_call: -; v_call: TRBV2; cdr3_aa: CASRRDQAYREQFF; cdr3_nt: TGTGCCAGCAGGCGGGACCAGGCATATCGTGAGCAGTTCTTC
j_call: TRBJ2-1; clone_size: -; d_call: TRBD1; v_call: TRBV4-3; cdr3_aa: CASSQYYRGQSYNEQFF; cdr3_nt: TGCGCCAGCAGCCAATACTACAGGGGACAGTCCTACAATGAGCAGTTCTTC
j_call: TRBJ2-3; clone_size: few; d_call: -; v_call: TRBV7-9; cdr3_aa: CASSFYAGTSGDTQYF; cdr3_nt: TGTGCCAGCAGTTTCTATGCCGGGACGTCGGGAGATACGCAGTATTTT
j_call: TRBJ2-3; clone_size: few; d_call: -; v_call: TRBV6-6; cdr3_aa: CASSILQADTQYF; cdr3_nt: TGTGCCAGCAGTATTTTACAGGCAGATACGCAGTATTTT
j_call: TRBJ1-4; clone_size: few; d_call: -; v_call: TRBV6-5; cdr3_aa: CASSYGQRSAKGEKLFF; cdr3_nt: TGTGCCAGCAGTTACGGGCAGAGGTCGGCGAAAGGGGAAAAACTGTTTTTT
j_call: TRBJ2-1; clone_size: many; d_call: -; v_call: TRBV12-3/TRBV12-4; cdr3_aa: CASSLRRSAYNEQFF; cdr3_nt: TGTGCCAGCAGTTTACGGAGGTCCGCCTACAATGAGCAGTTCTTC
j_call: TRBJ2-3; clone_size: many; d_call: -; v_call: TRBV6-1; cdr3_aa: CASKKGRSTDTQYF; cdr3_nt: TGTGCCAGCAAAAAGGGGAGGTCCACAGATACGCAGTATTTT
j_call: TRBJ2-1; clone_size: few; d_call: -; v_call: TRBV4-3; cdr3_aa: CASSPSSFDNEQFF; cdr3_nt: TGCGCCAGCAGCCCTTCCAGCTTTGACAATGAGCAGTTCTTC
j_call: TRBJ1-1; clone_size: few; d_call: TRBD1; v_call: TRBV12-3/TRBV12-4; cdr3_aa: CASSFGTGSTEAFF; cdr3_nt: TGTGCCAGCAGTTTTGGGACAGGGTCTACTGAAGCTTTCTTT
j_call: TRBJ2-7; clone_size: -; d_call: -; v_call: TRBV23-1; cdr3_aa: CASSQSRRASSYEQYF; cdr3_nt: TGCGCCAGCAGTCAATCGAGAAGGGCGAGCTCCTACGAGCAGTACTTC
j_call: TRBJ2-3; clone_size: -; d_call: -; v_call: TRBV28; cdr3_aa: CASSSGTPSTDTQYF; cdr3_nt: TGTGCCAGCAGTTCCGGGACACCTAGCACAGATACGCAGTATTTT
j_call: TRBJ1-2; clone_size: -; d_call: TRBD1; v_call: TRBV7-9; cdr3_aa: CASSLLGPQGRGGGYTF; cdr3_nt: TGTGCCAGCAGCTTACTAGGTCCACAGGGGCGCGGTGGTGGCTACACCTTC
j_call: TRBJ2-7; clone_size: once; d_call: TRBD2; v_call: TRBV6-5; cdr3_aa: CASSYGREAGTYEPYF; cdr3_nt: TGTGCCAGCAGTTACGGGAGGGAGGCAGGAACCTACGAGCCGTACTTC
j_call: TRBJ1-6; clone_size: few; d_call: -; v_call: TRBV4-3; cdr3_aa: CASSQDWSSYNSPLHF; cdr3_nt: TGCGCCAGCAGCCAAGACTGGAGCTCCTATAATTCACCCCTCCACTTT
j_call: TRBJ1-2; clone_size: few; d_call: -; v_call: TRBV6-5; cdr3_aa: CASSYRVGYGYTF; cdr3_nt: TGTGCCAGCAGTTACAGGGTCGGCTATGGCTACACCTTC
j_call: TRBJ1-6; clone_size: many; d_call: -; v_call: TRBV27; cdr3_aa: CASSKGPNNSPLHF; cdr3_nt: TGTGCCAGCAGTAAAGGGCCGAATAATTCACCCCTCCACTTT
j_call: TRBJ2-1; clone_size: many; d_call: -; v_call: TRBV4-3; cdr3_aa: CASSQRRGRNEQFF; cdr3_nt: TGCGCCAGCAGCCAACGAAGGGGTCGGAATGAGCAGTTCTTC
j_call: TRBJ1-4; clone_size: few; d_call: TRBD1; v_call: TRBV6-1; cdr3_aa: CASRLTGSSGEKLFF; cdr3_nt: TGTGCCAGCAGGTTGACAGGGTCCTCGGGTGAAAAACTGTTTTTT
j_call: TRBJ2-1; clone_size: -; d_call: TRBD2; v_call: TRBV11-2; cdr3_aa: CASSLVLAGGPPRSNEQFF; cdr3_nt: TGTGCCAGCAGCTTAGTACTAGCGGGAGGGCCACCCCGTTCCAATGAGCAGTTCTTC
j_call: TRBJ2-5; clone_size: -; d_call: -; v_call: TRBV4-2; cdr3_aa: CASSQDIGMTETQYF; cdr3_nt: TGTGCCAGCAGCCAAGATATAGGCATGACAGAGACCCAGTACTTC
j_call: TRBJ2-3; clone_size: many; d_call: -; v_call: TRBV7-2; cdr3_aa: CASSLALTTDTQYF; cdr3_nt: TGTGCCAGCAGCTTAGCGTTAACCACAGATACGCAGTATTTT
j_call: TRBJ1-1; clone_size: many; d_call: -; v_call: TRBV7-2; cdr3_aa: CASSTEFSNTEAFF; cdr3_nt: TGTGCCAGCAGCACCGAGTTCTCGAACACTGAAGCTTTCTTT
j_call: TRBJ2-7; clone_size: few; d_call: -; v_call: TRBV7-2; cdr3_aa: CASSLSRGAHEQYF; cdr3_nt: TGTGCCAGCAGCCTGAGCCGGGGGGCCCACGAGCAGTACTTC
j_call: TRBJ2-7; clone_size: -; d_call: TRBD1; v_call: TRBV28; cdr3_aa: CASTSGPGTGAHEQYF; cdr3_nt: TGTGCCAGCACCTCAGGTCCTGGGACAGGGGCTCACGAGCAGTACTTC
j_call: TRBJ2-6; clone_size: few; d_call: -; v_call: TRBV6-1; cdr3_aa: CASSDMTVIGANVLTF; cdr3_nt: TGTGCCAGCAGTGACATGACAGTGATCGGGGCCAACGTCCTGACTTTC
j_call: TRBJ2-5; clone_size: -; d_call: -; v_call: TRBV7-8; cdr3_aa: CASLPGRGTQYF; cdr3_nt: TGTGCCAGCCTCCCCGGCCGGGGGACCCAGTACTTC
j_call: TRBJ2-3; clone_size: few; d_call: -; v_call: TRBV29-1; cdr3_aa: CSTQRTASTDTQYF; cdr3_nt: TGCAGCACCCAACGAACCGCTAGCACAGATACGCAGTATTTT
j_call: TRBJ2-3; clone_size: many; d_call: -; v_call: TRBV25-1; cdr3_aa: CASSVSGSTDTQYF; cdr3_nt: TGTGCCAGCAGTGTTAGCGGAAGCACAGATACGCAGTATTTT
j_call: TRBJ1-2; clone_size: -; d_call: -; v_call: TRBV24-1; cdr3_aa: CATMPGGGQSYTF; cdr3_nt: TGTGCCACCATGCCGGGGGGCGGCCAGAGCTACACCTTC
j_call: TRBJ2-7; clone_size: many; d_call: TRBD2; v_call: TRBV4-2; cdr3_aa: CASSQGGGRTYEQYF; cdr3_nt: TGTGCCAGCAGCCAAGGAGGCGGGAGAACCTACGAGCAGTACTTC
j_call: TRBJ2-1; clone_size: few; d_call: TRBD2; v_call: TRBV20-1; cdr3_aa: CSALSSGRAYNEQFF; cdr3_nt: TGCAGTGCTCTATCTAGCGGGAGGGCCTACAATGAGCAGTTCTTC
j_call: TRBJ2-1; clone_size: few; d_call: TRBD2; v_call: TRBV20-1; cdr3_aa: CSAHRSSGRALNEQFF; cdr3_nt: TGCAGTGCCCACCGCTCTAGCGGGAGGGCCCTGAATGAGCAGTTCTTC
j_call: TRBJ1-4; clone_size: -; d_call: -; v_call: TRBV5-4; cdr3_aa: CASSLRVNEKLFF; cdr3_nt: TGTGCCAGCAGCCTCAGGGTTAATGAAAAACTGTTTTTT
j_call: TRBJ2-7; clone_size: many; d_call: -; v_call: TRBV6-1; cdr3_aa: CASSDDYEQYF; cdr3_nt: TGTGCCAGCAGCGACGACTACGAGCAGTACTTC
j_call: TRBJ2-5; clone_size: few; d_call: TRBD2; v_call: TRBV15; cdr3_aa: CATSRLGLERETQYF; cdr3_nt: TGTGCCACCAGCAGACTCGGACTAGAAAGAGAGACCCAGTACTTC
j_call: TRBJ2-3; clone_size: few; d_call: -; v_call: TRBV9; cdr3_aa: CASSVDSGQDTQYF; cdr3_nt: TGTGCCAGCAGCGTAGACAGCGGACAGGATACGCAGTATTTT
j_call: TRBJ2-1; clone_size: -; d_call: TRBD2; v_call: TRBV20-1; cdr3_aa: CSATDPPSGNEQFF; cdr3_nt: TGCAGTGCTACTGACCCGCCTAGCGGCAATGAGCAGTTCTTC
j_call: TRBJ1-5; clone_size: once; d_call: -; v_call: TRBV7-2; cdr3_aa: CASGLASQGGQPQHF; cdr3_nt: TGTGCCAGCGGCTTAGCGAGCCAGGGCGGTCAGCCCCAGCATTTT
j_call: TRBJ2-7; clone_size: many; d_call: -; v_call: TRBV20-1; cdr3_aa: CSALPGTHTYEQYF; cdr3_nt: TGCAGTGCTCTTCCCGGGACCCACACCTACGAGCAGTACTTC
j_call: TRBJ1-2; clone_size: few; d_call: -; v_call: TRBV3-1; cdr3_aa: CASSQGQSSYGYTF; cdr3_nt: TGTGCCAGCAGCCAAGGGCAGTCCAGCTATGGCTACACCTTC